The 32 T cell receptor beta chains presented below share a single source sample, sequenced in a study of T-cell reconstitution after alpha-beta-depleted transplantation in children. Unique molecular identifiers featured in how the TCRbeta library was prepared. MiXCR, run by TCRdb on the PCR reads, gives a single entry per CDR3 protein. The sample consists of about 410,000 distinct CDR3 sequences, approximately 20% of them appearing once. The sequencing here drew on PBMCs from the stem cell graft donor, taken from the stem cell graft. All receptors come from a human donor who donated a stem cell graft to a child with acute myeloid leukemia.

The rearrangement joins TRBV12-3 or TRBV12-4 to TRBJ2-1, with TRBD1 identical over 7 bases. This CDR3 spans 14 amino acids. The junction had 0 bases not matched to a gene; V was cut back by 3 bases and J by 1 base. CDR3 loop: CASSLGQSYNEQFF. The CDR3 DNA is TGTGCCAGCAGTTTGGGACAGTCCTACAATGAGCAGTTCTTC.

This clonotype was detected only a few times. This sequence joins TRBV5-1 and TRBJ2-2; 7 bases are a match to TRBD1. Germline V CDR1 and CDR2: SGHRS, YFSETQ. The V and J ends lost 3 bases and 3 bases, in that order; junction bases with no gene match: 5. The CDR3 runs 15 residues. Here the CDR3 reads CASSSRDSYTGELFF. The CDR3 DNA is TGCGCCAGCAGCTCCCGGGACAGTTACACCGGGGAGCTGTTTTTT.

The CDR3 DNA reads as TGTGCCAGCAGTAACGCACAAGGCACAGATACGCAGTATTTT. Protein product: CASSNAQGTDTQYF. The gene calls are TRBV9 and TRBJ2-3; D call uncertain. The CDR3 extends over 14 amino acids. Trimming pared 5 bases from V and 1 base from J, leaving 11 bases between. Germline V lookup: CDR1 SGDLS, CDR2 YYNGEE.

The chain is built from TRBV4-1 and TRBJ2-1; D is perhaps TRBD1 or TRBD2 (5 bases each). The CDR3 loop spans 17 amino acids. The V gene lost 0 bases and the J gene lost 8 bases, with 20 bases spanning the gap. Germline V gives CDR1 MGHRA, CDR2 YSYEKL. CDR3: CASSQEAGTRRSDEQFF. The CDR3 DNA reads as TGCGCCAGCAGCCAAGAAGCCGGGACGCGCAGGTCGGATGAGCAGTTCTTC.

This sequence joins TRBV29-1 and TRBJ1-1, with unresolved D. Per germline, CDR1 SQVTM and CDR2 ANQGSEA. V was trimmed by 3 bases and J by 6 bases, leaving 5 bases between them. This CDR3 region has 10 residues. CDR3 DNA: TGCAGCGTTGATGAGGCTGAAGCTTTCTTT. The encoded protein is CSVDEAEAFF.

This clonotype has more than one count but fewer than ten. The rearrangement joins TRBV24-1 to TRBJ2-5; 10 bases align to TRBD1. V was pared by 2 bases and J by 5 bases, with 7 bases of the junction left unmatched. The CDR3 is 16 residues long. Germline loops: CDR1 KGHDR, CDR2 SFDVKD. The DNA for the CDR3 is TGTGCCACCAGTGATTCATCGACAGGGGGCGTGGAGACCCAGTACTTC. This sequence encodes CATSDSSTGGVETQYF.

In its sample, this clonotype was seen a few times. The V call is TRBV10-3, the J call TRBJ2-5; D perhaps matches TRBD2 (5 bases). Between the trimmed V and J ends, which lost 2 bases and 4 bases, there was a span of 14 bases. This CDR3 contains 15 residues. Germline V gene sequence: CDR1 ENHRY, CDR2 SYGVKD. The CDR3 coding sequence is TGTGCCATCAGTGAGGGCACTAGAGGGCGAGAGACCCAGTACTTC. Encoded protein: CAISEGTRGRETQYF.

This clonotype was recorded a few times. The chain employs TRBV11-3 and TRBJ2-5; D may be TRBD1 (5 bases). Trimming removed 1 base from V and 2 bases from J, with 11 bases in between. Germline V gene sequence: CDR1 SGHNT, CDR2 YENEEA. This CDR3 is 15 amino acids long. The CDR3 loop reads CASSLGRAGQETQYF. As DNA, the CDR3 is TGTGCCAGCAGCTTAGGACGGGCAGGGCAAGAGACCCAGTACTTC.

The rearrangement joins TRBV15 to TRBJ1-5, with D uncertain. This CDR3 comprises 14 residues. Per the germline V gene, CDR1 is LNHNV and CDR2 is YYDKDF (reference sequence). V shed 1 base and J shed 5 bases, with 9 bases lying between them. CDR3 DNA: TGTGCCACCAGCAGAGGAGGTCGCGATCAGCCCCAGCATTTT. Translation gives CATSRGGRDQPQHF.

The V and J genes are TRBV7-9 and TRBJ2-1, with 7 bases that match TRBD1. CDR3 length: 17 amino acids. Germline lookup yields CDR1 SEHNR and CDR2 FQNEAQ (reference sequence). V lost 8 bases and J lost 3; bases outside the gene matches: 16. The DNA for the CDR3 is TGTGCCAGCCCTGCTCCCACTACAGGGGCCTACTACAATGAGCAGTTCTTC. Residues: CASPAPTTGAYYNEQFF.

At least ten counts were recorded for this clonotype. CDR3 in amino acids: CASSPKYEQYF. CDR3 bases: TGTGCCAGCAGTCCAAAGTACGAGCAGTACTTC. The V and J genes are TRBV12-3 or TRBV12-4 and TRBJ2-7; D is unresolved. This CDR3 has 11 amino acids. V shed 5 bases and J shed 4 bases, with 6 bases lying between them.

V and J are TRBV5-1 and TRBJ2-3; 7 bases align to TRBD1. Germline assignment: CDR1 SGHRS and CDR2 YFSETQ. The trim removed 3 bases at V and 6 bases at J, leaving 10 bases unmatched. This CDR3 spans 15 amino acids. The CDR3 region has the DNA TGCGCCAGCAGCTACAGACAGGGCCGCGGGGATACGCAGTATTTT. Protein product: CASSYRQGRGDTQYF.

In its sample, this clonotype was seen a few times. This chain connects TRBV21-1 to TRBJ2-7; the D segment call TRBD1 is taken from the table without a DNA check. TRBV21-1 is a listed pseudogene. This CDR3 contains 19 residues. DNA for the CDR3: TGTGCCAGCAGCAAACGCGTCCTCCAAACAGGCGCAAGCTCCTACGAGCAGTACTTC. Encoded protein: CASSKRVLQTGASSYEQYF.

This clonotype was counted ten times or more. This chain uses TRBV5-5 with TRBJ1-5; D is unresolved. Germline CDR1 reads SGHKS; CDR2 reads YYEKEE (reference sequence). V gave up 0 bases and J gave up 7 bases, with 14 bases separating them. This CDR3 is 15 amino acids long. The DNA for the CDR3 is TGTGCCAGCAGCTTGGAAGCGGCCCTGGGGCAGCCCCAGCATTTT. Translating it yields CASSLEAALGQPQHF.

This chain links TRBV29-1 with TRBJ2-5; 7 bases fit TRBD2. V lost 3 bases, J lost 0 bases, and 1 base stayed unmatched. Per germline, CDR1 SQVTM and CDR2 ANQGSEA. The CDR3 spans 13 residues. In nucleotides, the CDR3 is TGCAGCGTTGAGCGGGAGAACCAAGAGACCCAGTACTTC. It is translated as CSVERENQETQYF.

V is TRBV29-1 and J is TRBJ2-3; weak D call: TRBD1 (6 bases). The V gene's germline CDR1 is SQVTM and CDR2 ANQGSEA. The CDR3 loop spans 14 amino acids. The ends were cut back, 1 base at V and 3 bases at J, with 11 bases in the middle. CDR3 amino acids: CSVEGGQLTDTQYF. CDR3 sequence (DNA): TGCAGCGTTGAAGGAGGACAGTTAACAGATACGCAGTATTTT.

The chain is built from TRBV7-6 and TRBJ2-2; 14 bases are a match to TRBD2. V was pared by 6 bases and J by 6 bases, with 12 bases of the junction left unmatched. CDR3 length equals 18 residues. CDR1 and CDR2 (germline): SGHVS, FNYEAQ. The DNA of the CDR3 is TGTGCCAGCAGTCTAACCGGGACTAGCGGGAGCTTGGCCGGGGAGCTGTTTTTT. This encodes CASSLTGTSGSLAGELFF.

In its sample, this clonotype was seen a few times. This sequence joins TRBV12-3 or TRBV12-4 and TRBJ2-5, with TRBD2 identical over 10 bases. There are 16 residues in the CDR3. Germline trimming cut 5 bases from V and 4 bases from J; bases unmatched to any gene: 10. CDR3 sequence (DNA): TGTGCCAGCAGTGGGACTAGCGAACTTGGAGGAGAGACCCAGTACTTC. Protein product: CASSGTSELGGETQYF.

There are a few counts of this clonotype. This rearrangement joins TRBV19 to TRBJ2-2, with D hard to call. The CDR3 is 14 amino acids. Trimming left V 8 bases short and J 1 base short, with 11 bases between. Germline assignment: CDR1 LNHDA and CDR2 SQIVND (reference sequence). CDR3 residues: CASGLRQNTGELFF. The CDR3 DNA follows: TGTGCCAGTGGCTTGCGGCAGAACACCGGGGAGCTGTTTTTT.

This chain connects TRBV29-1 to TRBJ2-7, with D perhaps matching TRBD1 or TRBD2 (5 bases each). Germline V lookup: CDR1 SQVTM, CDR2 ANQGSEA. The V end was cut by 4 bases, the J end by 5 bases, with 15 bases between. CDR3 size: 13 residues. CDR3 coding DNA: TGCAGCGTTGGGACTTTGGGGGACCACGAGCAGTACTTC. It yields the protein CSVGTLGDHEQYF.

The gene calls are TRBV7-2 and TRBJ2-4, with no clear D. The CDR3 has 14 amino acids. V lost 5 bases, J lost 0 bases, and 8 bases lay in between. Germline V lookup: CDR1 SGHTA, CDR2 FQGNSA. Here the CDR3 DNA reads TGTGCCAGCAGCCTTGTCCCAGCCAAAAACATTCAGTACTTC. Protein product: CASSLVPAKNIQYF.

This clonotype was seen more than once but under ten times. The CDR3 DNA follows: TGTGCCACCAGCAGAGACAGGGGCCCATACGAGCAGTACTTC. Protein: CATSRDRGPYEQYF. The chain couples TRBV15 to TRBJ2-7; possible D gene TRBD1, 6 bases. Trimming left V 0 bases short and J 4 bases short, with 10 bases between. CDR1 is LNHNV and CDR2 is YYDKDF in the germline V gene (reference sequence). CDR3 length equals 14 residues.

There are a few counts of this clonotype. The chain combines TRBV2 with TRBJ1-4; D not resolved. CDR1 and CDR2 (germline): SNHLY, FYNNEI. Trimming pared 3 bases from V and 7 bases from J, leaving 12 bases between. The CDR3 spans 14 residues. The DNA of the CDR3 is TGTGCCAGCAGTGACCCGGGAGGGAGTGAAAAACTGTTTTTT. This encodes CASSDPGGSEKLFF.

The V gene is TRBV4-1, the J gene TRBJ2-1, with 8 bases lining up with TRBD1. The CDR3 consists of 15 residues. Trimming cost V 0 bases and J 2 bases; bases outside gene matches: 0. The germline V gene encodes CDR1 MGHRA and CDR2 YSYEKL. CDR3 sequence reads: CASSQETGAYNEQFF. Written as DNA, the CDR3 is TGCGCCAGCAGCCAAGAGACAGGGGCCTACAATGAGCAGTTCTTC.

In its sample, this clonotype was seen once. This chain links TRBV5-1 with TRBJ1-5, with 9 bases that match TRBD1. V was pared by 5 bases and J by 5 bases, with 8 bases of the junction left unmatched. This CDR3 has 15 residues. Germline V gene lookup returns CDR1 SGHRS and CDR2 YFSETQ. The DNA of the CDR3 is TGCGCCAGCAGTAAAACAGGGGGCATTGATCAGCCCCAGCATTTT. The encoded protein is CASSKTGGIDQPQHF.

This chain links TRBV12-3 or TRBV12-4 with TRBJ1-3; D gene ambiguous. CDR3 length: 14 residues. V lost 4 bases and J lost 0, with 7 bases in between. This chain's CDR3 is CASSSHSSGNTIYF. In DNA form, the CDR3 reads TGTGCCAGCAGTTCACACAGCTCTGGAAACACCATATATTTT.

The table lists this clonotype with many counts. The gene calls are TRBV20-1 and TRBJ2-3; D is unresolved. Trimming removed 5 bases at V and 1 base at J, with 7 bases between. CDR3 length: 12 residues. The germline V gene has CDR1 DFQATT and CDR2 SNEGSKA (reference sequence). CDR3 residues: CSAPVGTDTQYF. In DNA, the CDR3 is TGCAGTGCTCCTGTGGGCACAGATACGCAGTATTTT.

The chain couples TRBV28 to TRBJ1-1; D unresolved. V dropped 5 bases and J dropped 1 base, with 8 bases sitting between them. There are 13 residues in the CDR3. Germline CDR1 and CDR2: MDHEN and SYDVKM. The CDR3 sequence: CASSTRWNTEAFF. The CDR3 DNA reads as TGTGCCAGCAGTACCAGATGGAACACTGAAGCTTTCTTT.

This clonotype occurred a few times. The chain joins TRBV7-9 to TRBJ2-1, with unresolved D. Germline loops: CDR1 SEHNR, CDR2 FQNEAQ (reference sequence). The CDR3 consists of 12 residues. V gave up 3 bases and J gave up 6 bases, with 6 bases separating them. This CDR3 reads CASSFSVNEQFF. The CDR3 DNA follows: TGTGCCAGCAGCTTTTCCGTCAATGAGCAGTTCTTC.

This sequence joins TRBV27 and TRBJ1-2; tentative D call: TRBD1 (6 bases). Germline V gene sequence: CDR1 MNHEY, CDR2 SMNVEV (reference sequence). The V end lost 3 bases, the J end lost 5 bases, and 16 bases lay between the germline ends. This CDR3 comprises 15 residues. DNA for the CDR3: TGTGCCAGCAGTTTGGGCCAAGGGAGGGGGTATGGCTACACCTTC. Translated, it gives CASSLGQGRGYGYTF.

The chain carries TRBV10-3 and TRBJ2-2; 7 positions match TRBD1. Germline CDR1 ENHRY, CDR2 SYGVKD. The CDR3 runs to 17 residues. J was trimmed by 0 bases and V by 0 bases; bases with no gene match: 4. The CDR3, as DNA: TGTGCCATCAGTGAGTCGTTGGGACAGACGAACACCGGGGAGCTGTTTTTT. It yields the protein CAISESLGQTNTGELFF.

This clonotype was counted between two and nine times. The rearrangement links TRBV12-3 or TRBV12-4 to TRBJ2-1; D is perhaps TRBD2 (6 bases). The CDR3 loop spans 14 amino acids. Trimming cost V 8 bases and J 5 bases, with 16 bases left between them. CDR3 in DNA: TGTGCCAGCGTCCAAAGGACTACCCACAATGAGCAGTTCTTC. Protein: CASVQRTTHNEQFF.